Presented here are 12 T cell receptor beta chains from one specimen sequenced in a study of T cell repertoires in cytomegalovirus infection. TCRdb re-called the reads with MiXCR, one entry per CDR3 protein. The table has hundreds of thousands of distinct CDR3 sequences, around 10% seen once. Sample: PBMCs. Receptors originate from a human donor in good health (CMV status not recorded). Some clones in this sample may be carry-over from other donors' samples.

This clonotype has a count of ten or more. The chain links TRBV12-5 to TRBJ1-5; D ambiguous. CDR1 is LGHNT, CDR2 FRNRAP, per germline. The CDR3 sequence is 14 residues long. The germline V and J ends were trimmed by 5 bases and 1 base, with 9 bases remaining between them. The DNA for the CDR3 is TGTGCTAGTGGTGGTGTTTTCAGCAATCAGCCCCAGCATTTT. It translates to CASGGVFSNQPQHF. Based on the CDR3 plus reference TRBV12-5 and TRBJ1-5, the full variable domain is DARVTQTPRHKVTEMGQEVTMRCQPILGHNTVFWYRQTMMQGLELLAYFRNRAPLDDSGMPKDRFSAEMPDATLATLKIQPSEPRDSAVYFCASGGVFSNQPQHFGDGTRLSIL.

A few counts support this clonotype. The gene calls are TRBV7-9 and TRBJ1-2; 7 nucleotides align to TRBD1. After removal of 4 bases from V and 8 bases from J, the junction contained 10 bases not matched to a gene. The CDR3 has 14 amino acids. The germline V gene has CDR1 SEHNR and CDR2 FQNEAQ (reference sequence). Here the CDR3 DNA reads TGTGCCAGCAGCTCATCGGACAGGAGCGGCGGCTACACCTTC. Residues: CASSSSDRSGGYTF.

This chain uses TRBV25-1 with TRBJ1-3; D is undetermined. V was shortened by 2 bases and J by 10 bases, with 6 bases between the two germline ends. This CDR3 has 11 amino acids. Germline V CDR1 and CDR2: MGHDK, SYGVNS. Written as DNA, the CDR3 is TGTGCCAGCAGTGAAGCCAGAACCATATATTTT. Translated: CASSEARTIYF.

In this sample, this clonotype turned up many times. V is TRBV25-1 and J is TRBJ1-5, with D perhaps matching TRBD1 (5 bases). CDR1 and CDR2 (germline): MGHDK, SYGVNS. The CDR3 has 14 amino acids. V lost 5 bases and J 4 bases, leaving 12 bases between the germline ends. CDR3 DNA sequence: TGTGCCAGCAGTTGGGGGTCGGGTAATCAGCCCCAGCATTTT. Encoded protein: CASSWGSGNQPQHF. Complete variable domain (other parts from reference TRBV25-1 and TRBJ1-5): EADIYQTPRYLVIGTGKKITLECSQTMGHDKMYWYQQDPGMELHLIHYSYGVNSTEKGDLSSESTVSRIRTEHFPLTLESARPSHTSQYLCASSWGSGNQPQHFGDGTRLSIL.

Ten or more counts support this clonotype. The V call is TRBV28, the J call TRBJ2-1; TRBD2 aligns across 11 bases. CDR1 and CDR2 (germline): MDHEN, SYDVKM. V was pared by 7 bases and J by 8 bases, with 4 bases of the junction left unmatched. This CDR3 has 13 amino acids. This chain's CDR3 is CASKVAGGHEQFF. DNA for the CDR3: TGTGCCAGCAAGGTAGCGGGGGGGCATGAGCAGTTCTTC.

In its sample, this clonotype was seen many times. CDR3 sequence reads: CASTDARTGRKTQYF. For the CDR3, the DNA is TGTGCCAGCACCGACGCAAGGACAGGGCGAAAGACCCAGTACTTC. The chain combines TRBV11-2 with TRBJ2-5; 8 nucleotides agree with TRBD1. The CDR3 is made up of 15 amino acids. Germline assignment: CDR1 SGHAT and CDR2 FQNNGV. The V segment lost 7 bases and the J segment 6 bases; nucleotides outside the gene matches: 13.

The chain recombines TRBV2 with TRBJ2-1, with TRBD2 matching 10 bases. CDR3 length: 15 residues. With V trimmed by 8 bases and J by 0 bases, 4 bases remained unmatched. Germline loops: CDR1 SNHLY, CDR2 FYNNEI. The CDR3 is CASGERGGSYNEQFF. The CDR3 bases are TGTGCCAGCGGAGAGCGGGGGGGCTCCTACAATGAGCAGTTCTTC.

This clonotype has ten or more counts. This chain connects TRBV20-1 to TRBJ1-5; D unresolved. The length of the CDR3 is 12 residues. Germline V lookup: CDR1 DFQATT, CDR2 SNEGSKA (reference sequence). V dropped 0 bases and J dropped 6 bases, with 6 bases sitting between them. The CDR3 DNA is TGCAGTGCTAGAGACGGCCCTCAGCCCCAGCATTTT. Protein: CSARDGPQPQHF.

The chain combines TRBV20-1 with TRBJ1-2; 9 bases are a match to TRBD1. Germline values: CDR1 DFQATT, CDR2 SNEGSKA (reference sequence). Trimming removed 3 bases from V and 5 bases from J; junction bases left unmatched: 7. The CDR3 runs to 14 residues. The CDR3 nucleotides read TGCAGTGCTAGCTACAGGGGGCGAGAGTATGGCTACACCTTC. Translating gives CSASYRGREYGYTF.

This clonotype was recorded at least ten times. The J gene is TRBJ1-6, the V gene TRBV4-3, with no clear D. V was cut by 3 bases and J by 7 bases, with 22 bases left in between. Per germline, CDR1 LGHNA and CDR2 YSLEER. CDR3 length: 18 residues. The CDR3 region is CASSHGREAGPQNSPLHF. CDR3 in DNA: TGCGCCAGCAGCCATGGACGGGAGGCCGGTCCCCAAAATTCACCCCTCCACTTT.

On this clonotype itself: A read error is possible here, since a much larger clone lies one base away. The chain carries TRBV28 and TRBJ2-5; D is possibly TRBD2 (6 bases). The CDR3 is 15 amino acids. Per the germline V gene, CDR1 is MDHEN and CDR2 is SYDVKM. V was pared by 5 bases and J by 5 bases, with 18 bases between. CDR3 in amino acids: CASSPPPQRGETQYF. CDR3 sequence (DNA): TGTGCCAGCAGTCCCCCTCCTCAACGGGGGGAGACCCAGTACTTC. Filled out from reference TRBV28 and TRBJ2-5, the complete variable domain reads DVKVTQSSRYLVKRTGEKVFLECVQDMDHENMFWYRQDPGLGLRLIYFSYDVKMKEKGDIPEGYSVSREKKERFSLILESASTNQTSMYLCASSPPPQRGETQYFGPGTRLLVL.

This clonotype was counted at least ten times. V is TRBV20-1 and J is TRBJ1-1; maybe TRBD1 (5 bases). The V end lost 6 bases, the J end lost 1 base, and 15 bases lay between the germline ends. This CDR3 is 14 amino acids long. Germline values: CDR1 DFQATT, CDR2 SNEGSKA (reference sequence). CDR3 nucleotide sequence: TGCAGTGCGAAAACGGGACTCCAGAACACTGAAGCTTTCTTT. Its translation is CSAKTGLQNTEAFF.